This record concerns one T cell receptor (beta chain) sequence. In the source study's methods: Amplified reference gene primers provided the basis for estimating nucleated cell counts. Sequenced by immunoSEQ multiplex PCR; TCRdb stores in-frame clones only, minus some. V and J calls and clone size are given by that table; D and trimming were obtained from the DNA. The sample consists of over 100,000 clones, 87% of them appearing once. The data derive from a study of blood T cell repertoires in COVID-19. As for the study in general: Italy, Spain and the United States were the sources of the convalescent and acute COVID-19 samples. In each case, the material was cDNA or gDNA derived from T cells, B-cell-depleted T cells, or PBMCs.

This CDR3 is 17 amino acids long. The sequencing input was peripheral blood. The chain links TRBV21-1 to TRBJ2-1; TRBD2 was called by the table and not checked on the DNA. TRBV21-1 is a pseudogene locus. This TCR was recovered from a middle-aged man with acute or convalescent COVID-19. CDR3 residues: CASSFRGGVAGYSEQFF. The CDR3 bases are TGTGCCAGCAGCTTCCGAGGGGGGGTAGCGGGCTACAGTGAGCAGTTCTTC.